A selection of T cell receptor beta chains follows, all from one sample in a study of shared clonotypes between healthy human individuals. Clones were read by immunoSEQ multiplex PCR, and TCRdb kept only the in-frame ones, dropping some. The top ten hold less than 0.25% of the sample, which has 700,000 to 950,000 clones, 96% seen once. The sample comprised naive CD8+ T cells sorted from blood. The source of these receptors is a man younger than 45 in good health. The CDR3 runs from the conserved cysteine through the conserved F or W. Clone size is not always given. Where it is, it says once, few, many or a class for expanded clones.

j_call clone_size v_call cdr3_aa
TRBJ2-1 once TRBV27 CASSLYRGDEQFF
TRBJ2-2 once TRBV5-5 CASSPGDRGNGELFF
TRBJ2-7 few TRBV6-5 CATQSFRGEQYF
TRBJ2-1 . TRBV25-1 CASSEFRDEQFF
TRBJ1-1 . TRBV7-9 CASSLPENTEAFF
TRBJ2-1 . TRBV10-2 CASRPLAGEAGGQFF
TRBJ2-7 . TRBV30 CASEPGTASYEQYF
TRBJ1-1 once TRBV15 CATSPGTEAFF
TRBJ2-7 . TRBV29-1 CSAVAGGPYEQYF
TRBJ1-5 . TRBV11-2 CASSSGTEGNQPQHF
TRBJ2-7 . TRBV5-1 CASSNNPGTGYEQYF
TRBJ2-1 . TRBV7-2 CASSSRHLYNEQFF
TRBJ2-3 . TRBV28 CASSLAGVADTQYF
TRBJ2-7 . TRBV11-2 CATRPGWGTYEQYF
TRBJ1-3 . TRBV27 CASRPQGTGNTIYF
TRBJ2-3 . TRBV7-9 CASSHRDGEPTDTQYF
TRBJ1-5 . TRBV5-1 CASSLGTGYSNQPQHF
TRBJ2-7 . TRBV11-2 CASSLAGTTYEQYF
TRBJ2-1 once TRBV4-3 CASSHTLAGAYNEQFF